The sample holds one count of the clone carrying this T cell receptor (beta chain). Its antigen is unidentified. The data were obtained in a study of human thymus T cells. Study observations and caveats: Related studies noted strongly shared thymic repertoires across unrelated people.

Data came from immunoSEQ multiplex PCR; TCRdb stores just in-frame clones and leaves some out. The table shows about 120,000 clones, with approximately 96% occurring only once. This CDR3 region has 16 residues. Germline V gene sequence: CDR1 MGHRA, CDR2 YSYEKL. Trimming stripped 4 bases from V and 2 bases from J, with 14 bases between. Resections from corrective heart surgery supplied the thymus tissue. The sample consisted of thymus tissue. The clonotype comes from a boy under two years old with a congenital heart defect but otherwise immunologically healthy. V and J are TRBV4-1 and TRBJ2-2, with D possibly being TRBD1 (5 bases). DNA for the CDR3: TGCGCCAGCAGCCCGCAGGGAACTTCAAACACCGGGGAGCTGTTTTTT. It specifies CASSPQGTSNTGELFF.